This TCR beta chain emerged from a study of human T cells and chemical hapten exposure. The time point was: healthy volunteer bleed at 2 weeks. The total RNA was obtained from whole blood that was not fractionated. TCRdb re-called the RACE reads through MiXCR, storing one row per CDR3 protein. The table shows around 130,000 distinct CDR3 sequences, with roughly 9% occurring only once. V gave up 0 bases and J gave up 8 bases, with 8 bases separating them. There are 13 residues in the CDR3. CDR1 and CDR2 from the germline V gene are MNHEY and SVGAGI. The rearrangement uses TRBV6-5 and TRBJ2-1; tentative D call: TRBD1 (6 bases). What was sequenced was whole blood. This receptor was taken from a male donor in good health. Some clones in this sample may be carry-over from other donors' samples. This CDR3 is CASSYSPGDEQFF. DNA for the CDR3: TGTGCCAGCAGTTACTCTCCAGGGGATGAGCAGTTCTTC.